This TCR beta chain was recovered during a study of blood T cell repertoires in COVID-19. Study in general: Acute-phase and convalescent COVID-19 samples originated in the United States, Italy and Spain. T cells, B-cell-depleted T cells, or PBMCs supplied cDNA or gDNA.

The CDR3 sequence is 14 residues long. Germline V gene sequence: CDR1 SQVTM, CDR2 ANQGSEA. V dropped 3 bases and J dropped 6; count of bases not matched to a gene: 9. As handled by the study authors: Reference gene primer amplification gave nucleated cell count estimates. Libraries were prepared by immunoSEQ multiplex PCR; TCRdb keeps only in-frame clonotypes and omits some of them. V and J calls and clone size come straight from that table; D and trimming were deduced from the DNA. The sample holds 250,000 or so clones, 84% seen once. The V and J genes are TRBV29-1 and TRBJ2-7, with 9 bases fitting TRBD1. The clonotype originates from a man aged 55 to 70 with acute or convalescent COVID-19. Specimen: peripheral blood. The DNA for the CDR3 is TGCAGCGTTGAGGGTGGGACAGGGTTAACCGAGCAGTACTTC. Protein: CSVEGGTGLTEQYF.